This T cell receptor (beta chain) was captured by sequencing in a study of blood T cell repertoires in COVID-19. For the study at large: From the United States, Italy and Spain came samples of acute and convalescent COVID-19. The cDNA or gDNA used as material had been derived from T cells, B-cell-depleted T cells, or PBMCs.

As originally analysed: Cell counts per sample came from amplifying reference gene primers. Libraries were prepared by immunoSEQ multiplex PCR; TCRdb keeps only in-frame clonotypes and omits some of them. That table supplies the V and J calls and clone size; D and trimming were determined from the DNA. The sample yields around 150,000 clones, 80% to 85% seen once. Germline assignment: CDR1 MDHEN and CDR2 SYDVKM. The trim removed 3 bases at V and 9 bases at J, leaving 8 bases unmatched. The CDR3 is made up of 13 amino acids. The V and J genes are TRBV28 and TRBJ2-7, with TRBD1 matching over 7 bases. The sequenced sample consisted of peripheral blood. The TCR originated in a woman between 55 and 75 years old with acute or convalescent COVID-19. CDR3 sequence: CASSFGDRETQYF. CDR3 nucleotides: TGTGCCAGCAGTTTCGGTGACAGGGAAACGCAGTACTTC.